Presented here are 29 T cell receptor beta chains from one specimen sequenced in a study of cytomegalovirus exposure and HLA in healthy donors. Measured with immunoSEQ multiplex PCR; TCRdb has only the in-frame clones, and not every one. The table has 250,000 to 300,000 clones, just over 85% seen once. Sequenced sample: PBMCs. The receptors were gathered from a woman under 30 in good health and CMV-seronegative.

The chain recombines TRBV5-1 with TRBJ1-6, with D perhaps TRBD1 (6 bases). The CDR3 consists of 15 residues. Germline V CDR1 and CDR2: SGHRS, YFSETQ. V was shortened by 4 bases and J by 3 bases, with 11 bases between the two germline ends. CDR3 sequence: CASSTQGGYNSPLHF. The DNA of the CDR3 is TGCGCCAGCAGCACCCAAGGGGGCTATAATTCACCCCTCCACTTT.

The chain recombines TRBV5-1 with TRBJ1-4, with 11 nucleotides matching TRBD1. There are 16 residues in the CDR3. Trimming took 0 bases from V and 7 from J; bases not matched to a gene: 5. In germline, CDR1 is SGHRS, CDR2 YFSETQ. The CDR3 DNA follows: TGCGCCAGCAGCTTGGGTACCGGGACAGGGGGTGAAAAACTGTTTTTT. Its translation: CASSLGTGTGGEKLFF.

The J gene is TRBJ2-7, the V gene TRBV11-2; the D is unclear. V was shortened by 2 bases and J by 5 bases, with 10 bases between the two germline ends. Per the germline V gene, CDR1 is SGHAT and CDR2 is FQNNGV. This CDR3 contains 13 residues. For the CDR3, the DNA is TGTGCCAGCAGCTTATTTTTGGTAGACGAGCAGTACTTC. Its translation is CASSLFLVDEQYF.

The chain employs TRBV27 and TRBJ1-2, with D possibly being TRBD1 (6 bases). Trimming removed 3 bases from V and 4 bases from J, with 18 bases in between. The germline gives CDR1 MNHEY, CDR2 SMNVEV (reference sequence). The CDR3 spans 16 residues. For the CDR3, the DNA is TGTGCCAGCAGTTTGGATGGACAGAGCTCTATCTATGGCTACACCTTC. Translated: CASSLDGQSSIYGYTF.

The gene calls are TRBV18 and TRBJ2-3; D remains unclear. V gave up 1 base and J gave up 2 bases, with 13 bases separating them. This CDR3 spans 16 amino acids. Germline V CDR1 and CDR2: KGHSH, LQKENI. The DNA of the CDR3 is TGTGCCAGCTCACCACTTGGCCAGCGCCTCACAGATACGCAGTATTTT. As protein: CASSPLGQRLTDTQYF.

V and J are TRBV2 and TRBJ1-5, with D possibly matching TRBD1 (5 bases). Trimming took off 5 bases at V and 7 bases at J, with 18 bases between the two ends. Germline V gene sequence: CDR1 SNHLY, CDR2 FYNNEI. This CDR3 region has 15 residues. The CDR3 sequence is CASSPRLKGLQPQHF. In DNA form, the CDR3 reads TGTGCCAGCAGTCCCAGGTTAAAGGGACTACAGCCCCAGCATTTT.

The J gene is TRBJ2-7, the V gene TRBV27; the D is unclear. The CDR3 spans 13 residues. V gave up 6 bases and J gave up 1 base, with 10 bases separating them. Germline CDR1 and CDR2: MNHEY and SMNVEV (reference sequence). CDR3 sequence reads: CASSPYLSYEQYF. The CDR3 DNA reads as TGTGCCAGCAGCCCCTATTTGTCCTACGAGCAGTACTTC.

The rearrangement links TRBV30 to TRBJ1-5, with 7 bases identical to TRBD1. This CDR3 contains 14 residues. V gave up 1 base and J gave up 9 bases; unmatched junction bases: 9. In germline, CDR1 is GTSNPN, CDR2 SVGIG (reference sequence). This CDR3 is CAWSAGTEMSPQHF. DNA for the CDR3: TGTGCCTGGAGTGCCGGGACAGAGATGTCGCCCCAGCATTTT.

Here the CDR3 reads CASSLLTSAMRNEQFF. The DNA for the CDR3 is TGTGCCAGCAGTCTCCTGACTAGCGCCATGAGGAATGAGCAGTTCTTC. The chain is built from TRBV27 and TRBJ2-1; TRBD2 matches at 8 bases. The CDR3 consists of 16 residues. Germline V lookup: CDR1 MNHEY, CDR2 SMNVEV (reference sequence). The V gene end was trimmed by 5 bases and the J gene end by 7 bases; junction bases not matched to a gene: 13.

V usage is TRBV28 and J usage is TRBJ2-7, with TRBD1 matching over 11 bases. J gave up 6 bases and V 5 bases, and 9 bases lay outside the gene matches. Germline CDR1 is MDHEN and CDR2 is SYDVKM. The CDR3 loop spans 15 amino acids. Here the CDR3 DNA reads TGTGCCAGCAGTCCCTCGGGACAGGGGGTCGGCGAGCAGTACTTC. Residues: CASSPSGQGVGEQYF.

The CDR3 reads CASSSAYAGGGETQYF. The CDR3, as DNA: TGTGCCAGCAGCTCAGCATACGCGGGAGGTGGAGAGACCCAGTACTTC. J is TRBJ2-5 and V is TRBV6-6, with TRBD2 identical over 8 bases. Trimming took 6 bases from V and 4 from J; bases not matched to a gene: 13. The CDR3 consists of 16 residues. Germline V gene sequence: CDR1 MNHNY, CDR2 SVGAGI (reference sequence).

CDR3 nucleotides: TGCAGCGTTGATCTCGATAGGGGGTCAGCGAACACCGGGGAGCTGTTTTTT. Amino acids: CSVDLDRGSANTGELFF. The chain is built from TRBV29-1 and TRBJ2-2; D is perhaps TRBD1 (6 bases). Germline CDR1 SQVTM, CDR2 ANQGSEA. V was pared by 3 bases and J by 0 bases, with 17 bases between. CDR3 length equals 17 residues.

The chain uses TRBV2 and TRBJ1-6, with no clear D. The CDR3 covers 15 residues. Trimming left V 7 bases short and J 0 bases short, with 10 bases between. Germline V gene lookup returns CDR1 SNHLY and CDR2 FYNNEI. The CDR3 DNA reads TGTGCCAGCAAACTTATGGTCTCCTATAATTCACCCCTCCACTTT. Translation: CASKLMVSYNSPLHF.

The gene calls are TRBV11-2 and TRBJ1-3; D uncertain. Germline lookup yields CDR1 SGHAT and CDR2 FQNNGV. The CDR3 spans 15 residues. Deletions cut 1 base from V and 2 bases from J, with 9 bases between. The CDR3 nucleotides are TGTGCCAGCAGCTTAGTGGCGGGGACTGGAAACACCATATATTTT. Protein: CASSLVAGTGNTIYF.

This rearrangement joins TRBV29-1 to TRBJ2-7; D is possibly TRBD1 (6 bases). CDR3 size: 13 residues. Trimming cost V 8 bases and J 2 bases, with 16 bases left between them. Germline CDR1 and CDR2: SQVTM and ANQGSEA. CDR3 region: CSCEGGETYEQYF. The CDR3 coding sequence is TGCAGCTGTGAAGGGGGAGAAACCTACGAGCAGTACTTC.

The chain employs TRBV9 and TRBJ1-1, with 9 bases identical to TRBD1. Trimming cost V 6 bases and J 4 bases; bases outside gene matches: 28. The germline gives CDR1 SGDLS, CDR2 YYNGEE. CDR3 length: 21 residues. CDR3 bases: TGTGCCAGCACCTCGATTCTCGCCGAACTACAGGGGGCTGGAATGGGCACTGAAGCTTTCTTT. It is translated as CASTSILAELQGAGMGTEAFF.

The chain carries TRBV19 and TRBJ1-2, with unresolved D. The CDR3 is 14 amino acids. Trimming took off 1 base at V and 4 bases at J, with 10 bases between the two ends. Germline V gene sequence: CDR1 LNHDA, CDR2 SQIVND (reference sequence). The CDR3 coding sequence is TGTGCCAGTAGTATAGGGGCTTTCGCCTATGGCTACACCTTC. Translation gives CASSIGAFAYGYTF.

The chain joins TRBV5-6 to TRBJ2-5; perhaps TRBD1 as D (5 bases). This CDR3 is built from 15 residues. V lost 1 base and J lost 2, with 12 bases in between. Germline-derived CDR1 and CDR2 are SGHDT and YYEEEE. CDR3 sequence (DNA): TGTGCCAGCAGCTTGTTTGGGGCAGGGCAAGAGACCCAGTACTTC. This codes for CASSLFGAGQETQYF. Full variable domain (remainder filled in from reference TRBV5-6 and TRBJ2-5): DAGVTQSPTHLIKTRGQQVTLRCSPKSGHDTVSWYQQALGQGPQFIFQYYEEEERQRGNFPDRFSGHQFPNYSSELNVNALLLGDSALYLCASSLFGAGQETQYFGPGTRLLVL.

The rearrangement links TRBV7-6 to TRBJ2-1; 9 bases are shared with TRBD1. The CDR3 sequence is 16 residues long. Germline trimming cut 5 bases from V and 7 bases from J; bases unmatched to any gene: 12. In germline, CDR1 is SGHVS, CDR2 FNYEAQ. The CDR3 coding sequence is TGTGCCAGCAGCCCTAACGTGGGACAGGGAAAGAATGAGCAGTTCTTC. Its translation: CASSPNVGQGKNEQFF.

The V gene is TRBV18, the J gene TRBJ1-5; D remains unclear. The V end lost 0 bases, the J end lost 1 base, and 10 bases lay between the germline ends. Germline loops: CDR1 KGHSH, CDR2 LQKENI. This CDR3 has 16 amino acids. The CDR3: CASSPPTGSSNQPQHF. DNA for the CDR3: TGTGCCAGCTCACCACCTACGGGGTCAAGCAATCAGCCCCAGCATTTT.

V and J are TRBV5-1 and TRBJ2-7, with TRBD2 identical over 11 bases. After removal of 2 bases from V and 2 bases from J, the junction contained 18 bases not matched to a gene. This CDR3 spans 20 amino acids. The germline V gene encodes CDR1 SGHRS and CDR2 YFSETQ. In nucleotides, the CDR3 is TGCGCCAGCAGCTTTCGTCCGTCTCGGCTAGCGGGAGGCTCGGCCTACGAGCAGTACTTC. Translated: CASSFRPSRLAGGSAYEQYF.

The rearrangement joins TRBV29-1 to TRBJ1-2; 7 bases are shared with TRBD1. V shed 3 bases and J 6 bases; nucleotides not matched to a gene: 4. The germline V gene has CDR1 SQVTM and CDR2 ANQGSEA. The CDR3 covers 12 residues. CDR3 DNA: TGCAGCGTTGATAGGCAGGGGGATGGCTACACCTTC. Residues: CSVDRQGDGYTF.

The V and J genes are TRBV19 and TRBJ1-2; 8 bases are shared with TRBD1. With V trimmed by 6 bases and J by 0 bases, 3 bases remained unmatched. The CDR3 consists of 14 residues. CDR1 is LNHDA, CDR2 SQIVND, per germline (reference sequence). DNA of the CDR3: TGTGCCAGTAGCCCACAGGGGGCTAACTATGGCTACACCTTC. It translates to CASSPQGANYGYTF.

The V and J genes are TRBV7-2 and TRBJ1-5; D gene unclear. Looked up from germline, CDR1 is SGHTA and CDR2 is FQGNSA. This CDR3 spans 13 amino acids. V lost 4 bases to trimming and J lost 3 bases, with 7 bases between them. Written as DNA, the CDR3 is TGTGCCAGCAGCTCACAGCTCAATCAGCCCCAGCATTTT. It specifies CASSSQLNQPQHF.

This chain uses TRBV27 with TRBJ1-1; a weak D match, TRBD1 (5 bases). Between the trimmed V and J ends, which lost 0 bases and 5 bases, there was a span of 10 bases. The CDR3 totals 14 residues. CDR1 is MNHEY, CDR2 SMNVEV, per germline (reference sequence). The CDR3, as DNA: TGTGCCAGCAGTTTATCTCCAGGGTGGACTGAAGCTTTCTTT. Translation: CASSLSPGWTEAFF.

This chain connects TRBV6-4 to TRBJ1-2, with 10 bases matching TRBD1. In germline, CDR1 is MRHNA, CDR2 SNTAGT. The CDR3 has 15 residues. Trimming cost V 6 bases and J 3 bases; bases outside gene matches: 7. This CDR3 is CASRLRTGGDYGYTF. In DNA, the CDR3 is TGTGCCAGCAGACTGAGGACAGGGGGAGACTATGGCTACACCTTC.

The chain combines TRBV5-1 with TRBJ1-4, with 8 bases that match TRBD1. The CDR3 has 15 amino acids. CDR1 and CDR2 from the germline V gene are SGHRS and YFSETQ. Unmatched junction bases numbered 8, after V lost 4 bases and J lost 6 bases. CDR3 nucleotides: TGCGCCAGCAGCCCGTGGGCGGACAGGGATGAAAAACTGTTTTTT. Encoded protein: CASSPWADRDEKLFF. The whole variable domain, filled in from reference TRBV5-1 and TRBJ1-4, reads KAGVTQTPRYLIKTRGQQVTLSCSPISGHRSVSWYQQTPGQGLQFLFEYFSETQRNKGNFPGRFSGRQFSNSRSEMNVSTLELGDSALYLCASSPWADRDEKLFFGSGTQLSVL.

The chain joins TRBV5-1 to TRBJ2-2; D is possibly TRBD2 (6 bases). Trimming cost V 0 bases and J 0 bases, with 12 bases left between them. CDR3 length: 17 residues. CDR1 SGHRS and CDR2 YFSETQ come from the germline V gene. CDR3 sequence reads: CASSLAIGGPNTGELFF. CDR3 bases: TGCGCCAGCAGCTTGGCCATCGGGGGTCCGAACACCGGGGAGCTGTTTTTT.

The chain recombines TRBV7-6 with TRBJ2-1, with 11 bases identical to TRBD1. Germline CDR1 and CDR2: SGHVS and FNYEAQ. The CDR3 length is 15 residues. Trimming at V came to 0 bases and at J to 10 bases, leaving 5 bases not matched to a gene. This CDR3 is CASSLAGQGAGEQFF. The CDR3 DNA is TGTGCCAGCAGCTTAGCCGGACAGGGGGCTGGCGAGCAGTTCTTC.